The rows below give T cell receptor beta chains drawn from one sample of a study of somatic mutations in cytotoxic T cells in rheumatoid arthritis. Sequenced by immunoSEQ multiplex PCR; TCRdb stores in-frame clones only, minus some. The repertoire includes approximately 18,000 clones, about three quarters of them detected once, and approximately 4.6% sits in the top ten. Sequences were obtained from CD8+ T cells sorted from blood. The source of these receptors is an adult with rheumatoid arthritis. CDR3s include the opening cysteine and the closing phenylalanine or tryptophan. The order of the fields is V gene, D gene, J gene, clone size, CDR3 protein, CDR3 DNA. The D gene is left open where the match is weak. Not all rows give a size; the values are once, few, many and, for expanded clones, a class.

V: TRBV28; D: -; J: TRBJ1-1; size: -; CDR3: CASRNRFYTEAFF; DNA: TGTGCCAGCAGAAACAGGTTCTACACTGAAGCTTTCTTT
V: TRBV7-9; D: -; J: TRBJ2-1; size: -; CDR3: CASSSPRYSLTNEQFF; DNA: TGTGCCAGCAGCTCCCCCAGGTATTCTCTTACTAATGAGCAGTTCTTC
V: TRBV9; D: TRBD1; J: TRBJ2-1; size: few; CDR3: CASSPPQFGPQGNEQFF; DNA: TGTGCCAGCAGCCCTCCGCAGTTCGGGCCACAGGGGAATGAGCAGTTCTTC
V: TRBV10-3; D: -; J: TRBJ2-7; size: -; CDR3: CAISSTDSYEQYF; DNA: TGTGCCATTTCCTCAACAGATTCCTACGAGCAGTACTTC
V: TRBV19; D: -; J: TRBJ1-5; size: -; CDR3: CASSIRGRQPQHF; DNA: TGTGCCAGTAGTATCAGGGGTCGGCAGCCCCAGCATTTT
V: TRBV7-9; D: -; J: TRBJ1-1; size: few; CDR3: CASSSNLAFF; DNA: TGTGCCAGCAGCTCCAACTTGGCTTTCTTT
V: TRBV7-8; D: TRBD2; J: TRBJ2-3; size: -; CDR3: CASSSLAGGPTDTQYF; DNA: TGTGCCAGCAGCTCTCTAGCGGGGGGGCCCACAGATACGCAGTATTTT
V: TRBV11-2; D: TRBD1; J: TRBJ2-5; size: -; CDR3: CASSSRDRGQETQYF; DNA: TGTGCCAGCAGCTCCCGGGACAGGGGGCAAGAGACCCAGTACTTC
V: TRBV5-6; D: TRBD1; J: TRBJ2-6; size: -; CDR3: CASSLGTGLSGANVLTF; DNA: TGTGCCAGCAGCTTGGGGACAGGGCTTTCTGGGGCCAACGTCCTGACTTTC
V: TRBV30; D: -; J: TRBJ2-7; size: -; CDR3: CAVTGLLYEQYF; DNA: TGTGCCGTGACAGGACTCCTCTACGAGCAGTACTTC
V: TRBV10-3; D: -; J: TRBJ1-1; size: -; CDR3: CAISETLGNTEAFF; DNA: TGTGCCATCAGTGAGACCCTGGGGAACACTGAAGCTTTCTTT
V: TRBV30; D: -; J: TRBJ2-1; size: -; CDR3: CAWSPGGDEQFF; DNA: TGTGCCTGGAGTCCCGGTGGAGATGAGCAGTTCTTC
V: TRBV19; D: TRBD1; J: TRBJ2-1; size: -; CDR3: CASRDPPGTDNEQFF; DNA: TGTGCCAGTAGAGACCCCCCCGGGACAGATAATGAGCAGTTCTTC
V: TRBV27; D: TRBD1; J: TRBJ1-2; size: few; CDR3: CASRPTGGYHGYTF; DNA: TGTGCCAGCAGGCCGACAGGGGGCTACCATGGCTACACCTTC
V: TRBV4-2; D: -; J: TRBJ2-3; size: -; CDR3: CASSQGSASTDTQYF; DNA: TGTGCCAGCAGCCAGGGCAGCGCTAGCACAGATACGCAGTATTTT
V: TRBV2; D: -; J: TRBJ2-1; size: -; CDR3: CASSGETAYNEQFF; DNA: TGTGCCAGCAGTGGAGAGACGGCCTACAATGAGCAGTTCTTC
V: TRBV27; D: -; J: TRBJ2-7; size: few; CDR3: CASRDQATSLEQYF; DNA: TGTGCCAGCCGGGACCAGGCTACATCCCTCGAGCAGTACTTC
V: TRBV7-8; D: -; J: TRBJ2-7; size: -; CDR3: CASSPGYEQYF; DNA: TGTGCCAGCAGTCCGGGCTACGAGCAGTACTTC
V: TRBV7-2; D: -; J: TRBJ1-2; size: -; CDR3: CASSTGPGGYTF; DNA: TGTGCCAGTAGTACGGGACCAGGCGGCTACACCTTC
V: TRBV5-1; D: TRBD2; J: TRBJ2-2; size: -; CDR3: CASSPTGLGGTGELFF; DNA: TGCGCCAGCAGCCCCACGGGACTAGGAGGAACCGGGGAGCTGTTTTTT
V: TRBV7-9; D: -; J: TRBJ2-7; size: few; CDR3: CASSFVVARAEQYF; DNA: TGTGCCAGCAGCTTTGTCGTTGCGCGCGCCGAGCAGTACTTC
V: TRBV19; D: -; J: TRBJ1-1; size: -; CDR3: CASKFGVGRGEAFF; DNA: TGTGCCAGTAAGTTCGGCGTAGGGAGAGGTGAAGCTTTCTTT
V: TRBV19; D: -; J: TRBJ1-5; size: -; CDR3: CASSPIRDTKNQPQHF; DNA: TGTGCCAGTAGTCCCATACGGGACACAAAAAATCAGCCCCAGCATTTT
V: TRBV9; D: TRBD2; J: TRBJ2-5; size: -; CDR3: CASSQGLAGAYQETQYF; DNA: TGTGCCAGCAGCCAAGGGCTAGCGGGAGCGTACCAAGAGACCCAGTACTTC
V: TRBV7-9; D: -; J: TRBJ2-7; size: -; CDR3: CASSAGTPYEQYF; DNA: TGTGCCAGCAGCGCCGGGACTCCCTACGAGCAGTACTTC
V: TRBV5-4; D: TRBD1; J: TRBJ1-4; size: -; CDR3: CASSLQGNSEKLFF; DNA: TGTGCCAGCAGCTTACAGGGGAATAGTGAAAAACTGTTTTTT
V: TRBV6-1; D: -; J: TRBJ1-2; size: -; CDR3: CASSERWGWSAYGYTF; DNA: TGTGCCAGCAGTGAACGATGGGGTTGGAGTGCTTATGGCTACACCTTC
V: TRBV7-6; D: -; J: TRBJ2-2; size: -; CDR3: CASSYPGPNTGELFF; DNA: TGTGCCAGCAGCTACCCCGGGCCGAACACCGGGGAGCTGTTTTTT
V: TRBV27; D: TRBD1; J: TRBJ1-5; size: -; CDR3: CASSLAWAGGQPQHF; DNA: TGTGCCAGCAGTTTAGCCTGGGCAGGGGGTCAGCCCCAGCATTTT
V: TRBV6-5; D: -; J: TRBJ2-5; size: -; CDR3: CASSYSIGADPTQYF; DNA: TGTGCCAGCAGTTACTCGATAGGGGCAGATCCGACCCAGTACTTC
V: TRBV19; D: TRBD1; J: TRBJ1-1; size: few; CDR3: CASRQGGPEAFF; DNA: TGTGCCAGTAGGCAGGGGGGCCCTGAAGCTTTCTTT
V: TRBV4-1; D: -; J: TRBJ2-3; size: -; CDR3: CASSLLRTVDTQYF; DNA: TGCGCCAGCAGCCTACTCCGGACGGTCGATACGCAGTATTTT
V: TRBV6-1; D: TRBD1; J: TRBJ2-1; size: -; CDR3: CASGDRGYNEQFF; DNA: TGTGCCAGCGGGGACAGGGGTTACAATGAGCAGTTCTTC
V: TRBV9; D: TRBD1; J: TRBJ1-6; size: -; CDR3: CASSPDRGTNSPLHF; DNA: TGTGCCAGCAGCCCCGACAGGGGTACCAATTCACCCCTCCACTTT
V: TRBV4-1; D: -; J: TRBJ1-2; size: -; CDR3: CASSLPARVNGYTF; DNA: TGCGCCAGCAGCCTACCCGCCCGGGTGAATGGCTACACCTTC
V: TRBV13; D: -; J: TRBJ1-1; size: -; CDR3: CASSENTEAFF; DNA: TGTGCCAGCAGCGAAAACACTGAAGCTTTCTTT
V: TRBV5-6; D: TRBD2; J: TRBJ2-1; size: -; CDR3: CASNTAGLAENNEQFF; DNA: TGTGCCAGCAACACCGCGGGACTAGCGGAAAACAATGAGCAGTTCTTC
V: TRBV7-9; D: -; J: TRBJ2-7; size: few; CDR3: CASSSGTQTYEQYF; DNA: TGTGCCAGCAGCTCCGGGACTCAAACCTACGAGCAGTACTTC